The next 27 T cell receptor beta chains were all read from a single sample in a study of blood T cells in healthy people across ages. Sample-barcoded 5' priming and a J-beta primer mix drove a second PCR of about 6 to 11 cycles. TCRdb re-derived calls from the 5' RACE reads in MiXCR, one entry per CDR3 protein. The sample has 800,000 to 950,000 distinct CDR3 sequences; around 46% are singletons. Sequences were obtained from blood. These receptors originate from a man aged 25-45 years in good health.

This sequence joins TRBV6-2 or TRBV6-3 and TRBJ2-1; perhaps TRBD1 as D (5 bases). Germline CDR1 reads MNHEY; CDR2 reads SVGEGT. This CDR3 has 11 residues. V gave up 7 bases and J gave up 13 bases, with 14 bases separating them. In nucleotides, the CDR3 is TGTGCCAGCATGACAGAAGAGACCCAGTTCTTC. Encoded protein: CASMTEETQFF.

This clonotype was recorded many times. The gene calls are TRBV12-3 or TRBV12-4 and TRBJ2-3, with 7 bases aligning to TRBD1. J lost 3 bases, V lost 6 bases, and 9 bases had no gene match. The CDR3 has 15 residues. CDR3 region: CASRRQGLITDTQYF. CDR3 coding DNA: TGTGCCAGCAGGAGACAGGGCCTTATAACAGATACGCAGTATTTT.

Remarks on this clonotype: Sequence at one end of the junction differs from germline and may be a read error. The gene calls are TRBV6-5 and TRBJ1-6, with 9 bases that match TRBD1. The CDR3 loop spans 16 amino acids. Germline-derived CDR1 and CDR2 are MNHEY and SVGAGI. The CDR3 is CASSYSPGQGNSPPHF. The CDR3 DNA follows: TGTGCCAGCAGTTACTCCCCGGGACAGGGAAATTCACCCCCCCACTTT.

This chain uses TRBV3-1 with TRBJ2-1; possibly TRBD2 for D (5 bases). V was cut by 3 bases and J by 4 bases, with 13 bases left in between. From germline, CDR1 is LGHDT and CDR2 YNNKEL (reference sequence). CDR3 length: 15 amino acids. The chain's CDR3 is CASSHVQRHYNEQFF. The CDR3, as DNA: TGTGCCAGCAGCCATGTCCAGCGGCATTACAATGAGCAGTTCTTC.

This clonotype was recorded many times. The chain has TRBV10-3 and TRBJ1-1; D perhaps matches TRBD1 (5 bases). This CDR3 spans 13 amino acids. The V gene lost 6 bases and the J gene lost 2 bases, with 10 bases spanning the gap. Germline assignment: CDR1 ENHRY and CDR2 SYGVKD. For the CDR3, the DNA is TGTGCCATCAGCACGACAGAAAACACTGAAGCTTTCTTT. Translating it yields CAISTTENTEAFF.

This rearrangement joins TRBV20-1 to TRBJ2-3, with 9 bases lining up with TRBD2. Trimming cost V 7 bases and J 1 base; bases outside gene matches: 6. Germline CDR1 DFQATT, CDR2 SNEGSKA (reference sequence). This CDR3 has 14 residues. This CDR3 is CSGVAGEGTDTQYF. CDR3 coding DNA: TGCAGTGGGGTAGCGGGGGAAGGCACAGATACGCAGTATTTT.

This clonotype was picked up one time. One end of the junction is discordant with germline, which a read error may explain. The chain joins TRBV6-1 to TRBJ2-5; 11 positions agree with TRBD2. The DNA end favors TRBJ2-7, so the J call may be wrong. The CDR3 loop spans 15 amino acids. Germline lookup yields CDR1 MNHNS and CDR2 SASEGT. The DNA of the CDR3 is TGTGCCAACAGTGAAGTTACTAGCGGGGGACGCGAGCAGTACTTC. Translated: CANSEVTSGGREQYF.

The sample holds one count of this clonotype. CDR3 amino acids: CASSQISGEGTDTQYF. The DNA for the CDR3 is TGTGCCAGCAGCCAGATTAGCGGGGAGGGCACAGATACGCAGTATTTT. The rearrangement joins TRBV7-8 to TRBJ2-3; 8 bases fit TRBD2. CDR1 is SGHVS and CDR2 is FQNEAQ in the germline V gene. The CDR3 has 16 amino acids. The V gene end was trimmed by 5 bases and the J gene end by 1 base; junction bases not matched to a gene: 8. Full variable domain (missing parts from reference TRBV7-8 and TRBJ2-3): GAGVSQSPRYKVAKRGQDVALRCDPISGHVSLFWYQQALGQGPEFLTYFQNEAQLDKSGLPSDRFFAERPEGSVSTLKIQRTQQEDSAVYLCASSQISGEGTDTQYFGPGTRLTVL.

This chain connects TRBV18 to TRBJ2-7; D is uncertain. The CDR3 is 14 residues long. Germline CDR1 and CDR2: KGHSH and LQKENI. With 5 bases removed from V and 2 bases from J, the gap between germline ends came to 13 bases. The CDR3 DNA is TGTGCCAGCTCATCAGACACTGCGACCTACGAGCAGTACTTC. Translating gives CASSSDTATYEQYF.

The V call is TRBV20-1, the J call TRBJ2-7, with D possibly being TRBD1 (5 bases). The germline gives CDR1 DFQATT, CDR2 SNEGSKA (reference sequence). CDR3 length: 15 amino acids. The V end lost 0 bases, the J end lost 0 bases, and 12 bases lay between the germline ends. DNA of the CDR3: TGCAGTGCTAGAGATGGGGCAAGCTACTCCTACGAGCAGTACTTC. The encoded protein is CSARDGASYSYEQYF.

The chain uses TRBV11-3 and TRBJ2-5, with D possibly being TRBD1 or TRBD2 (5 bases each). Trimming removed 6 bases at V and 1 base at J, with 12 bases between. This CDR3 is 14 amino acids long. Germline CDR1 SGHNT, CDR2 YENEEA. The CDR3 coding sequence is TGTGCCAGCAGATCGGGACCGGCCCAAGAGACCCAGTACTTC. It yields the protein CASRSGPAQETQYF.

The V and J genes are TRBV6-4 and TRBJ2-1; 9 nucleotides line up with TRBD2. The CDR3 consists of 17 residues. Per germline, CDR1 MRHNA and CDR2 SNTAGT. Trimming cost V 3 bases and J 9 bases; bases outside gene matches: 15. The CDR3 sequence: CASSESEVAGETAEQFF. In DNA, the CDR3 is TGTGCCAGCAGTGAGAGTGAGGTAGCGGGGGAGACAGCTGAGCAGTTCTTC.

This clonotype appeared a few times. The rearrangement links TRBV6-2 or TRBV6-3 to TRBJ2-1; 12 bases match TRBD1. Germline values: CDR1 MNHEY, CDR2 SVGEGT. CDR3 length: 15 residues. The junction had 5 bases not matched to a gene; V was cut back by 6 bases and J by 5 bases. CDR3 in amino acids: CASRPGTGGNNEQFF. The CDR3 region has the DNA TGTGCCAGCAGACCCGGGACAGGGGGCAACAATGAGCAGTTCTTC.

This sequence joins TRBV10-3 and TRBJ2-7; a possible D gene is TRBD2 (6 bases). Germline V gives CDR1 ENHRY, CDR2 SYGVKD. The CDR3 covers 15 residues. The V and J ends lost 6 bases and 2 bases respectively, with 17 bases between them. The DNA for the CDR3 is TGTGCCATCAGGGACCCAGCGGGCCAAACCTACGAGCAGTACTTC. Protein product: CAIRDPAGQTYEQYF.

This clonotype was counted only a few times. CDR3 in amino acids: CATSDRDRTTYNEQFF. DNA of the CDR3: TGTGCCACCAGTGATCGGGACAGAACCACCTACAATGAGCAGTTCTTC. V is TRBV24-1 and J is TRBJ2-1; 7 bases line up with TRBD1. V lost 3 bases to trimming and J lost 2 bases; unmatched junction nucleotides: 6. Germline V gene lookup returns CDR1 KGHDR and CDR2 SFDVKD. The CDR3 is 16 amino acids.

CDR3 amino acids: CASSLTVRGPPAEQFF. The CDR3 DNA reads TGTGCCAGCAGCTTAACGGTCAGGGGACCCCCCGCGGAGCAGTTCTTC. The chain combines TRBV7-8 with TRBJ2-1; the D gene is possibly TRBD1 (6 bases). Germline V CDR1 and CDR2: SGHVS, FQNEAQ. There are 16 residues in the CDR3. V was shortened by 2 bases and J by 10 bases, with 21 bases between the two germline ends.

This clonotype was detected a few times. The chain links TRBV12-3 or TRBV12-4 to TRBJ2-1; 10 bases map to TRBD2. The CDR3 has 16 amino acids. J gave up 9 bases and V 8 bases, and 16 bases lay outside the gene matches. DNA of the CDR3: TGTGCCAGCCTGCCTCAGATGAGCGGGGGGGCTGGTGAGCAGTTCTTC. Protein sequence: CASLPQMSGGAGEQFF.

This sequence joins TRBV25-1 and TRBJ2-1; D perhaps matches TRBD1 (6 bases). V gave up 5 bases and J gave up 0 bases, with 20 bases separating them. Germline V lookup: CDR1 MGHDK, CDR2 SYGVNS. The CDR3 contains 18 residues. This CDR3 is CASSPGSIDRSSYNEQFF. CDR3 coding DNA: TGTGCCAGCAGTCCGGGGTCGATCGACAGGAGCTCCTACAATGAGCAGTTCTTC.

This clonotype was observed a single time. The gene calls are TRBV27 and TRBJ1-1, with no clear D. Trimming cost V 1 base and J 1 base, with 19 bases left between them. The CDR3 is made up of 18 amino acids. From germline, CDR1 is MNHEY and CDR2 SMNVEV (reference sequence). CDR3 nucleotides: TGTGCCAGCAGTTTATTGGAGATGAGGCTATCGGGGAACACTGAAGCTTTCTTT. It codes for CASSLLEMRLSGNTEAFF.

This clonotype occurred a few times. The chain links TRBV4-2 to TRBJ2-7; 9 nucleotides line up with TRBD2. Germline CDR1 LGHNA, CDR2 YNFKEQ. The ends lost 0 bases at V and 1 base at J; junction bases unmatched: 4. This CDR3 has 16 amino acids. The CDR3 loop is CASSQDLAGRSYEQYF. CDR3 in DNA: TGTGCCAGCAGCCAAGATCTAGCGGGGAGATCCTACGAGCAGTACTTC.

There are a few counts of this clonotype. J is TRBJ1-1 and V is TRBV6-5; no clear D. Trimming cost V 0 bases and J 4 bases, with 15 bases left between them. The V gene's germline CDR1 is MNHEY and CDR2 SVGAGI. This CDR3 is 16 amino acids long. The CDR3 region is CASSYSTSTLGTEAFF. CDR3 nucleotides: TGTGCCAGCAGTTACTCGACCTCAACCTTAGGCACTGAAGCTTTCTTT.

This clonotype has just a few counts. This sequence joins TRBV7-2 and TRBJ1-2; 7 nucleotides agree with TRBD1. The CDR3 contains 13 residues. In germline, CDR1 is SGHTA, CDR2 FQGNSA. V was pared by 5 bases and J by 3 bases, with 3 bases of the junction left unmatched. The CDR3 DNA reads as TGTGCCAGCAGCCCGGGACAGTACTATGGCTACACCTTC. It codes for CASSPGQYYGYTF.

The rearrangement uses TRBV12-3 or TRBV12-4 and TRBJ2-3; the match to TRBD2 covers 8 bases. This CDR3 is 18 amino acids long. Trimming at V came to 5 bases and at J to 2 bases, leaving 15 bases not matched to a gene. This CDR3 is CASSLSKRGLHPTDTQYF. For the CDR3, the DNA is TGTGCCAGCAGTCTCTCAAAGCGGGGGCTCCACCCCACAGATACGCAGTATTTT.

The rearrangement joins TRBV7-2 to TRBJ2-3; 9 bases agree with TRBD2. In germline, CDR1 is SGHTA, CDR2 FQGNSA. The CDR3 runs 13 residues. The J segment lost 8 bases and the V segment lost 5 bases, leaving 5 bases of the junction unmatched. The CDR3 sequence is CASSRNSGGTQYF. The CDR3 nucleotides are TGTGCCAGCAGCCGGAATAGCGGGGGTACGCAGTATTTT.

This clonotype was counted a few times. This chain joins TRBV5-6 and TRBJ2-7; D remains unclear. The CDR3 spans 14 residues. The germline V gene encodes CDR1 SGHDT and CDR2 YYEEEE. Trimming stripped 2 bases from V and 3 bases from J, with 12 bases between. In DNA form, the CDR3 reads TGTGCCAGCAGCTTAGAAGGTAATCGCTACGAGCAGTACTTC. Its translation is CASSLEGNRYEQYF.

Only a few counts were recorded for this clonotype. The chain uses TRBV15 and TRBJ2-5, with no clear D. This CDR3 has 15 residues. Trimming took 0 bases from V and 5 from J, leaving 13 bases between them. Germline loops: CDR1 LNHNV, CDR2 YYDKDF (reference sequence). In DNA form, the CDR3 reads TGTGCCACCAGCAGAGATTTAGGTCTAGGGGAGACCCAGTACTTC. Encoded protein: CATSRDLGLGETQYF.

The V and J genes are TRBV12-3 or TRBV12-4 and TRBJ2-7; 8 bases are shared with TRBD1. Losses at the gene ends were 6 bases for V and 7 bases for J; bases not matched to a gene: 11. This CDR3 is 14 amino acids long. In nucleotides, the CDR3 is TGTGCCAGCAGCCTTAGACAGGGGACTCGGGAGCAGTACTTC. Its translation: CASSLRQGTREQYF.